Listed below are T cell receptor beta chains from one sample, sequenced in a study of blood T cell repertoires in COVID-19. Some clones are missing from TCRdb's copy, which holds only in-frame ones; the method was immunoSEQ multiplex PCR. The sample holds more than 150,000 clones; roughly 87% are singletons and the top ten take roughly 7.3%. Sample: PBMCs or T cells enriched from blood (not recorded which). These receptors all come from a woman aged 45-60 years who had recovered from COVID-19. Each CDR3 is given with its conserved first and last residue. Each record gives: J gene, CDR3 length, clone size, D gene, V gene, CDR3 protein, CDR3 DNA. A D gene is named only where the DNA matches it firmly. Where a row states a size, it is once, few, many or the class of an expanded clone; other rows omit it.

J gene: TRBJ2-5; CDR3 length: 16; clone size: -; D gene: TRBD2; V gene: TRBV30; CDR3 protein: CAWARGPAGGRETQYF; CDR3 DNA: TGTGCCTGGGCTCGGGGCCCAGCGGGAGGTAGAGAGACCCAGTACTTC
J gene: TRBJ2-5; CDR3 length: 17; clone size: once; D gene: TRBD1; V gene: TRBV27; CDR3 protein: CASRRMGQGTIGETQYF; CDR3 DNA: TGTGCCAGCAGAAGAATGGGACAGGGGACTATCGGAGAGACCCAGTACTTC
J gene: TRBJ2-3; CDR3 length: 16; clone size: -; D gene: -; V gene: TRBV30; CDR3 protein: CAWSSLGGGSTDTQYF; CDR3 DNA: TGTGCCTGGAGTTCGCTTGGGGGCGGGAGCACAGATACGCAGTATTTT
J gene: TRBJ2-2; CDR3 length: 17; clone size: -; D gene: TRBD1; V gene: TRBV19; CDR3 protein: CASSMVAGTGSNGELFF; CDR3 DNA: TGTGCCAGTAGTATGGTCGCCGGGACAGGGAGTAACGGGGAGCTGTTTTTT
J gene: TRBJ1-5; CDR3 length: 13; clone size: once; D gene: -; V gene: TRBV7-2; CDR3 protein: CASSLGHNQPQHF; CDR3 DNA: TGTGCCAGCAGCTTAGGGCACAATCAGCCCCAGCATTTT
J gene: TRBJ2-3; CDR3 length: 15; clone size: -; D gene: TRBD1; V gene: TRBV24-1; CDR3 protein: CATSDRQGSTDTQYF; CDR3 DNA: TGTGCCACCAGTGATCGACAGGGAAGCACAGATACGCAGTATTTT
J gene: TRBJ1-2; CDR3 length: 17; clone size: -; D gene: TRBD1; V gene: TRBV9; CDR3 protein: CASSPRAGGTATYGYTF; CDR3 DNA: TGTGCCAGCAGCCCCCGAGCTGGGGGGACAGCTACTTATGGCTACACCTTC
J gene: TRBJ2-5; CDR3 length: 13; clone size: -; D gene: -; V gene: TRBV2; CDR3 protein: CASSVVGEGTQYF; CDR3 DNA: TGTGCCAGCAGTGTGGTCGGAGAGGGGACCCAGTACTTC
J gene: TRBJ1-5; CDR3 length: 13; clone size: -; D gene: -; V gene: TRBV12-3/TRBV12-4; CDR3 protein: CASSLRGGQPQHF; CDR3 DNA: TGTGCCAGCAGTTTAAGGGGTGGGCAGCCCCAGCATTTT
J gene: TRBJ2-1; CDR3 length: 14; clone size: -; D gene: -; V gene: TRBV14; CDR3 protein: CASSPYTGDNEQFF; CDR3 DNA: TGTGCCAGCAGTCCGTATACCGGGGACAATGAGCAGTTCTTC
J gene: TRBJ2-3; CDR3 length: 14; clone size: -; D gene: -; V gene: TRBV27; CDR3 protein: CASSLAEVTDTQYF; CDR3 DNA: TGTGCCAGCAGTTTAGCGGAAGTCACAGATACGCAGTATTTT
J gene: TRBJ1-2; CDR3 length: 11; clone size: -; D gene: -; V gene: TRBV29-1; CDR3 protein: CSVIRGGGYTF; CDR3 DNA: TGCAGCGTGATCAGGGGTGGGGGCTACACCTTC
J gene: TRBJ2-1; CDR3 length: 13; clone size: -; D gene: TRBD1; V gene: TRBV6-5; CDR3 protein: CASSYDRVNEQFF; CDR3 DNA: TGTGCCAGCAGCTACGACAGGGTCAATGAGCAGTTCTTC
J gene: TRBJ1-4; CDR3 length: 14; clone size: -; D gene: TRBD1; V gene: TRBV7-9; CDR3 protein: CASSLGQGGEKLFF; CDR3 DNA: TGTGCCAGCAGCCTAGGACAGGGAGGCGAAAAACTGTTTTTT
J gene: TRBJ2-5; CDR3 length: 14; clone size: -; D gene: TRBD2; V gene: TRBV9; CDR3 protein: CASSVDAGGETQYF; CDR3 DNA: TGTGCCAGCAGCGTAGACGCGGGAGGAGAGACCCAGTACTTC
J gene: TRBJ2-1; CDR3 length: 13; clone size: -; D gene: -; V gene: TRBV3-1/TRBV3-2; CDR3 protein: CASSQGQSNEQFF; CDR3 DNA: TGTGCCAGCAGCCAAGGACAGTCCAATGAGCAGTTCTTC
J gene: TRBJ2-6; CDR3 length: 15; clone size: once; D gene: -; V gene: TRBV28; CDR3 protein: CASSTGTSGANVLTF; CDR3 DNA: TGTGCCAGCAGTACAGGGACGTCTGGGGCCAACGTCCTGACTTTC
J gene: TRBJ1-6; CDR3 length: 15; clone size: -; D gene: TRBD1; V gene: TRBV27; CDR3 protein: CASSPGQGYNSPLHF; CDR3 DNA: TGTGCCAGCAGTCCGGGACAGGGGTATAATTCACCCCTCCACTTT
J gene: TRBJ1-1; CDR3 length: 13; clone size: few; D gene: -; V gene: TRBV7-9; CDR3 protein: CASSFKGDTEAFF; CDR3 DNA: TGTGCCAGCAGCTTCAAAGGGGACACTGAAGCTTTCTTT
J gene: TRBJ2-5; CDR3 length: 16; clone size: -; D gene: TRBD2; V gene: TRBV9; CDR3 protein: CASSVDSGILQETQYF; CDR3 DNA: TGTGCCAGTAGCGTTGATAGCGGGATTTTACAAGAGACCCAGTACTTC
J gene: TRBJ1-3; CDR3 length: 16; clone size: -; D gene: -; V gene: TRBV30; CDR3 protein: CAWSGYRNSAGNTIYF; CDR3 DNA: TGTGCCTGGAGCGGCTACAGGAATTCGGCTGGAAACACCATATATTTT
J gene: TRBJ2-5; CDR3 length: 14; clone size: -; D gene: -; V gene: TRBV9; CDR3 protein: CASSVAGAVMTQYF; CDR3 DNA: TGTGCCAGCAGTGTAGCAGGTGCAGTGATGACCCAGTACTTC
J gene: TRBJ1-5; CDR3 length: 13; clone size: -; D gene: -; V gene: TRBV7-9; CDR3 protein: CASSLAEGQPQHF; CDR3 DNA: TGTGCCAGCAGCTTAGCAGAGGGTCAGCCCCAGCATTTT
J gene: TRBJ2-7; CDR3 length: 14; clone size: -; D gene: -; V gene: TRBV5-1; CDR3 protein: CASSSAAGGYEQYF; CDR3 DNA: TGCGCCAGCAGCTCGGCGGCCGGGGGCTACGAGCAGTACTTC
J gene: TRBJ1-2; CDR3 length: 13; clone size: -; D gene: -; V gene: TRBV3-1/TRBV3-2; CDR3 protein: CASSPGNPWGYTF; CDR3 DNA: TGTGCCAGCAGCCCCGGGAACCCCTGGGGCTACACCTTC